Listed here are 3 T cell receptor beta chains from one sample, sequenced in a study of blood T cell repertoires in COVID-19 (dated by TCRdb to 2018 to 2020). Receptor libraries were prepared by the immunoSEQ multiplex PCR assay. TCRdb obtained this table from immuneACCESS and retained in-frame rearrangements with V and J assigned. These tables miss some clones; where compared with another copy, unresolved V genes account for less than half of the shortfall, and the remainder is unexplained. Recorded for this sample are 200,000 to 300,000 clones; roughly 88% of them occurred a single time. The leading ten clones occupy 1.2% of the sample. Sequencing was done on a sample of PBMCs or T cells enriched from blood (not recorded which). The receptors stem from a woman aged 35 to 49 with acute COVID-19.

This clone appeared once. The chain has TRBV6-1 and TRBJ1-2; 9 bases are a match to TRBD1. The CDR3 sequence is 16 residues long. The junction had 6 bases not matched to a gene; V was cut back by 3 bases and J by 1 base. Looked up from germline, CDR1 is MNHNS and CDR2 is SASEGT. CDR3 in amino acids: CASSDWGTGINYGYTF. For the CDR3, the DNA is TGTGCCAGCAGTGATTGGGGGACAGGGATTAACTATGGCTACACCTTC.

The gene calls are TRBV11-2 and TRBJ2-2; a weak D match, TRBD1 (5 bases). The V and J ends lost 10 bases and 1 base respectively, with 13 bases between them. This CDR3 contains 14 residues. Germline CDR1 and CDR2: SGHAT and FQNNGV. The CDR3 bases are TGTGCCACCCTTGGACAACTGAACACCGGGGAGCTGTTTTTT. It translates to CATLGQLNTGELFF.

CDR3 sequence reads: CASSPGGFDSNYGYTF. CDR3 nucleotides: TGTGCCAGCAGTCCGGGGGGTTTCGACTCTAACTATGGCTACACCTTC. The chain couples TRBV28 to TRBJ1-2, with D possibly being TRBD1 (5 bases). V lost 5 bases, J lost 0 bases, and 16 bases lay in between. Germline V CDR1 and CDR2: MDHEN, SYDVKM. The CDR3 has 16 residues.